This T cell receptor beta chain comes out of a study of T cell responses to AZD1222 COVID-19 vaccine. Study-wide results and caveats: Mapped onto spike, vaccine-associated CD4 TCRs spanned it and were dominant at 160-218 and 743-854. Females outnumbered males among donors, who were mostly white British; clonal diversity was possibly underestimated.

Here immunoSEQ multiplex PCR was the method, and the copy in TCRdb shows in-frame clones only, minus some. The repertoire holds under 150,000 clones, with 70% to 90% as singletons. Remarks on this clone: Its antigen is currently unknown.

The CDR3 is 12 amino acids. Trimming pared 1 base from V and 6 bases from J, leaving 7 bases between. Germline loops: CDR1 SGHAT, CDR2 FQNNGV. The clonotype was recovered from an adult in good health. The chain couples TRBV11-2 to TRBJ2-7; no definite D call. This material consisted of peripheral blood, taken on day 0 of AZD1222 vaccination. CDR3 DNA sequence: TGTGCCAGCAGCTTAGGATGGGGCGAGCAGTACTTC. Translating gives CASSLGWGEQYF.